This TCR beta chain was observed in a study of T cell changes during pregnancy in multiple sclerosis (dated by TCRdb to about 2019). Broadly, across the study: The study looked at changes in the T cell repertoire across pregnancy in women with multiple sclerosis.

Library prep was done by the immunoSEQ multiplex PCR assay. Imported from immuneACCESS, the table was reduced by TCRdb to in-frame sequences with V and J called. These copies leave out some clones; in studies compared against another copy, an unresolved V gene accounts for under half, and the cause of the remainder is not known. For this sample there are 85,000 to 95,000 clones; roughly nine tenths appear just once. The ten largest clones take up roughly 1.7% of the sample. The junction shows trimming of 3 bases on V and 7 bases on J, plus 10 bases between the germline ends. The CDR3 contains 13 residues, cysteine and phenylalanine counted. Of all the DNA, just the CDR3 is kept, 39 bases in frame from base 1. CDR1 is given as LNHDA and CDR2 as SQIVND, both from the germline V gene (reference sequence). Concerning this clone itself: The target of this receptor is not known. One base away there is no much larger clone; base qualities are not given.

The sequence was collected from a female donor in good health, enrolled as a control in a pregnancy study. The sample was peripheral blood, taken after pregnancy. The chain links TRBV19 with TRBJ2-1, and the D gene may be TRBD1, 6 bases matching. The CDR3 protein: CASSIIGGNEQFF. The sequenced DNA is TGTGCCAGTAGTATCATAGGGGGAAATGAGCAGTTCTTC.